This TCR beta chain was sequenced during a study of shared clonotypes between healthy human individuals. Regarding the study as a whole: Read depth was anticipated to influence clonotype sharing among donors. Generation probability values for non-shared clonotypes were lower than those for clonotypes shared by all four donors. Roughly 5% of naive CD4 clonotypes were common to a handful of donors.

From germline, CDR1 is MGHDK and CDR2 SYGVNS. The CDR3 contains 15 residues. J lost 3 bases, V lost 3 bases, and 5 bases had no gene match. Method: immunoSEQ multiplex PCR; TCRdb's copy keeps in-frame clones and lacks some. The data contain nearly 750,000 clones, 72% of them singletons. With regard to this clone: Its antigen is as yet unknown.

The chain links TRBV25-1 to TRBJ2-7; 10 bases agree with TRBD1. Sequencing was carried out using memory CD4+ T cells sorted from blood. Subset: CD45RA-negative fraction. The TCR originated in a woman in her 30s in good health. The CDR3 bases are TGTGCCAGCAGTGAGCCCGGGACAGGGGACTACGAGCAGTACTTC. Translating gives CASSEPGTGDYEQYF.